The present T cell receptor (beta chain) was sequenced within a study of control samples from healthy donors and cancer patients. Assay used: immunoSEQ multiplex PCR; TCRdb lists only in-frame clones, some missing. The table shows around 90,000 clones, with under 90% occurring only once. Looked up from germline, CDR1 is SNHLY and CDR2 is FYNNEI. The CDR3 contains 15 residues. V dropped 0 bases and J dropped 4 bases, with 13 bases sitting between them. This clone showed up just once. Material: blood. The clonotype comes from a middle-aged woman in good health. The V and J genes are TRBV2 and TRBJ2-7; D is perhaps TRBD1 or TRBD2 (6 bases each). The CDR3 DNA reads TGTGCCAGCAGTGAAGCGTGGGGGGCCCGGTACGAGCAGTACTTC. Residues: CASSEAWGARYEQYF.